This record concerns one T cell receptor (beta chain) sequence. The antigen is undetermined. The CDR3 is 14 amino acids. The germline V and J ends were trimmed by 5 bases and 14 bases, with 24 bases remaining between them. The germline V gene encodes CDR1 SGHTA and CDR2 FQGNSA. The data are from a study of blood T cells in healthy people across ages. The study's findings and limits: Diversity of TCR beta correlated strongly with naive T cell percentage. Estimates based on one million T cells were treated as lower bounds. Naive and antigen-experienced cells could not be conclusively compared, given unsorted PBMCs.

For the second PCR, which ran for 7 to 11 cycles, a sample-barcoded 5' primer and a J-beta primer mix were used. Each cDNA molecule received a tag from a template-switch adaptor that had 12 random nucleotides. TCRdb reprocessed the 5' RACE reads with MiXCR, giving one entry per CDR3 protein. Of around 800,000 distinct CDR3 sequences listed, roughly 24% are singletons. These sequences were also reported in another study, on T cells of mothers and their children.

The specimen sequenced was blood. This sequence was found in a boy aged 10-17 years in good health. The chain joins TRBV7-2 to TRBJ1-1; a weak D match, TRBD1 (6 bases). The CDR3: CASSPPAGAPNQFF. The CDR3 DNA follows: TGTGCCAGCAGCCCCCCGGCGGGGGCGCCAAATCAGTTCTTT.